Listed below are T cell receptor beta chains from one sample, sequenced in a study of blood T cell repertoires in COVID-19. Generated by immunoSEQ multiplex PCR, the TCRdb table keeps only in-frame clones and is missing some. The table records 150,000 to 200,000 clones, 92% of them present only once. Specimen: peripheral blood. Source of these receptors: a man aged 25 to 40 with COVID-19, enrolled during active disease. CDR3s include the opening cysteine and the closing phenylalanine or tryptophan.

TRBJ1-6 | TRBV6-5 | CASSTQGGNNSPLHF
TRBJ1-3 | TRBV6-1 | CASSEGVGRVWNTIYF
TRBJ2-7 | TRBV11-2 | CASSLVPDAYEQYF
TRBJ2-1 | TRBV15 | CATSRDPGSPNEQFF
TRBJ1-5 | TRBV28 | CASSLEGPQHF
TRBJ1-5 | TRBV27 | CASSALGTGGRPQHF
TRBJ1-1 | TRBV4-2 | CASSHPGLNTEAFF
TRBJ2-2 | TRBV28 | CASSLSPGQLTGELFF
TRBJ2-7 | TRBV4-1 | CASSQVGGIGYEQYF
TRBJ1-1 | TRBV28 | CATKGTKSMNTEAFF
TRBJ2-2 | TRBV6-2/TRBV6-3 | CASTYPGTNTGELFF
TRBJ2-5 | TRBV7-8 | CASRTLGRGSETQYF
TRBJ2-7 | TRBV28 | CASSLTGAYEQYF
TRBJ2-4 | TRBV28 | CASSSGTLKNIQYF
TRBJ1-1 | TRBV19 | CASRGGRFTEAFF
TRBJ2-1 | TRBV27 | CASSLGGPVDEQFF
TRBJ2-2 | TRBV4-3 | CASSQIGTGVGELFF
TRBJ1-1 | TRBV9 | CASSSQGPEAFF
TRBJ1-1 | TRBV30 | CAWSVDRTTNTEAFF
TRBJ2-7 | TRBV5-1 | CASSFVAGGYEQYF
TRBJ2-1 | TRBV7-2 | CASSLPGGSYNEQFF
TRBJ2-2 | TRBV19 | CASSTLQAYTGELFF
TRBJ2-5 | TRBV7-3 | CASSFGDQETQYF
TRBJ1-3 | TRBV6-6 | CASSLTGGNTIYF
TRBJ2-1 | TRBV7-3 | CASSLSSGPGAEQFF
TRBJ1-2 | TRBV12-3/TRBV12-4 | CASSQPGDYGYTF
TRBJ1-4 | TRBV6-6 | CASSPNPTGVNEKLFF
TRBJ1-4 | TRBV5-1 | CASSPTGFNEKLFF
TRBJ2-7 | TRBV5-6 | CASSLLNSITYEQYF
TRBJ1-2 | TRBV7-2 | CATSRGQGSGYTF
TRBJ1-1 | TRBV19 | CASLDLGQPNTEAFF
TRBJ2-7 | TRBV28 | CASSPGFKETYEQYF
TRBJ1-3 | TRBV9 | CASSVAAGVGNTIYF
TRBJ1-3 | TRBV9 | CASSVDGSSGNTIYF
TRBJ2-7 | TRBV7-2 | CASSSPRGTSGTYEQYF
TRBJ1-1 | TRBV4-3 | CASSQDRGNTEAFF
TRBJ1-1 | TRBV7-9 | CASSHRVGNTEAFF
TRBJ1-2 | TRBV7-3 | CASSLSAGGDGYTF
TRBJ2-5 | TRBV7-6 | CASSVGTSGGAQETQYF
TRBJ1-3 | TRBV6-2/TRBV6-3 | CASSYSRSSGNTIYF
TRBJ2-1 | TRBV5-6 | CASSLGGGSYNEQFF
TRBJ2-7 | TRBV13 | CASSLRQPPREQYF
TRBJ2-5 | TRBV7-2 | CASSLDGEAGDGETQYF
TRBJ2-2 | TRBV5-6 | CASNSYVGQGPTGELFF
TRBJ2-3 | TRBV19 | CASSTQSQGYDTQYF
TRBJ1-5 | TRBV6-5 | CASRRDSGSTQPQHF
TRBJ2-7 | TRBV6-5 | CASSYHASSYEQYF
TRBJ1-3 | TRBV5-1 | CASSSLQGDLGNTIYF
TRBJ2-7 | TRBV30 | CAWSGLSGSVREQYF